The clone carrying this T cell receptor beta chain was recorded only once. The V end was cut by 2 bases, the J end by 2 bases, with 11 bases between. CDR1 and CDR2 (germline): SGHVS, FQNEAQ. The CDR3 runs 15 residues. Naive CD8 cells were CD45RO-negative, positively selected for CCR7, excluding terminally differentiated effector memory CD45RA+ cells. This entry belongs to a study of shared clonotypes between healthy human individuals. Generated by immunoSEQ multiplex PCR, the TCRdb table keeps only in-frame clones and is missing some. The table shows roughly 890,000 clones, with 92% occurring only once.

Sample: naive CD8+ T cells sorted from blood. This clonotype was sampled from a man aged 25-45 years in good health. The chain recombines TRBV7-8 with TRBJ2-3; tentative D call: TRBD1 (5 bases). DNA of the CDR3: TGTGCCAGCAGCTTAAGCGACAGAGACACAGATACGCAGTATTTT. Its protein product is CASSLSDRDTDTQYF.